These 5 T cell receptor beta chains share one sample of origin, sequenced in a study of CD8 T cells in Susac syndrome. With random hexamers, 0.5 to 1 ug RNA was reverse transcribed. TCRdb reprocessed the immunoSEQ multiplex PCR reads via MiXCR and lists one record per CDR3 protein. The table lists around 150,000 distinct CDR3 sequences, 95% of them singletons. The sample taken for sequencing was CD4+ T cells from PBMCs. These receptor sequences come from a human donor with Susac syndrome.

The V gene is TRBV9, the J gene TRBJ2-5; TRBD1 aligns across 7 bases. Germline V gene lookup returns CDR1 SGDLS and CDR2 YYNGEE. This CDR3 region has 15 residues. The junction had 10 bases not matched to a gene; V was cut back by 4 bases and J by 4 bases. CDR3: CASSSDRVGRETQYF. The CDR3, as DNA: TGTGCCAGCAGCTCAGACAGGGTAGGAAGAGAGACCCAGTACTTC.

The rearrangement uses TRBV18 and TRBJ2-5; no clear D. With 3 bases removed from V and 4 bases from J, the gap between germline ends came to 6 bases. This CDR3 has 12 residues. Germline loops: CDR1 KGHSH, CDR2 LQKENI. The CDR3 nucleotides read TGTGCCAGCTCACCGAAGAGAGAGACCCAGTACTTC. This sequence encodes CASSPKRETQYF.

V gene TRBV30 combines with J gene TRBJ1-1, with 7 bases aligning to TRBD1. This CDR3 has 13 residues. Germline V gene sequence: CDR1 GTSNPN, CDR2 SVGIG (reference sequence). The DNA of the CDR3 is TGTGCTCGGAAGAGACAGGGGAACACTGAAGCTTTCTTT. Protein product: CARKRQGNTEAFF.

The chain combines TRBV28 with TRBJ1-1; maybe TRBD1 (5 bases). Trimming took off 6 bases at V and 2 bases at J, with 10 bases between the two ends. CDR1 and CDR2 from the germline V gene are MDHEN and SYDVKM. CDR3 size: 13 residues. The DNA of the CDR3 is TGTGCCAGCAGGGGACGGGATAACACTGAAGCTTTCTTT. Its translation is CASRGRDNTEAFF.

The V and J genes are TRBV29-1 and TRBJ2-3; D is perhaps TRBD2 (6 bases). There are 15 residues in the CDR3. Germline loops: CDR1 SQVTM, CDR2 ANQGSEA. Trimming took off 4 bases at V and 0 bases at J, with 14 bases between the two ends. The DNA for the CDR3 is TGCAGCGTTGCCAGAGGCGGGACTAGCACAGATACGCAGTATTTT. As protein: CSVARGGTSTDTQYF.